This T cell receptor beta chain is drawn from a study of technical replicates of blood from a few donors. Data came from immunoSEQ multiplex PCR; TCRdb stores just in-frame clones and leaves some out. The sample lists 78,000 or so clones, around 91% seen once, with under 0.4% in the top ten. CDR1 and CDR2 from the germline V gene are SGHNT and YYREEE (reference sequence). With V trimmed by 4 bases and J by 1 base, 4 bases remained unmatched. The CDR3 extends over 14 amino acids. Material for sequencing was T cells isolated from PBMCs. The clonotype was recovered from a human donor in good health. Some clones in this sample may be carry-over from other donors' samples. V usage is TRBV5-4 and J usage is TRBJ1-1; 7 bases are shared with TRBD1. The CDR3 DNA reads TGTGCCAGCAGCCCGGGACAGAAGAACACTGAAGCTTTCTTT. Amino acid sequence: CASSPGQKNTEAFF.